This entry lists 3 T cell receptor beta chains sequenced from one sample in a study of blood T cell repertoires in COVID-19. Sequencing was performed with immunoSEQ multiplex PCR; in TCRdb, only in-frame clones are kept and a portion is missing. This table holds about 170,000 clones, 80% to 90% found once. The specimen sequenced was peripheral blood. These TCRs come from a man between 18 and 35 years old with active or convalescent COVID-19.

This chain links TRBV5-1 with TRBJ2-3; 16 positions match TRBD2. Germline CDR1 SGHRS, CDR2 YFSETQ. Trimming at V came to 4 bases and at J to 4 bases, leaving 3 bases not matched to a gene. The CDR3 runs to 16 residues. The DNA of the CDR3 is TGCGCCAGCAGCACCGGGACTAGCGGGGGGGCAGATACGCAGTATTTT. Its protein is CASSTGTSGGADTQYF.

V is TRBV6-5 and J is TRBJ1-6; D unresolved. Trimming pared 6 bases from V and 5 bases from J, leaving 8 bases between. The V gene's germline CDR1 is MNHEY and CDR2 SVGAGI. CDR3 length: 13 residues. CDR3 protein: CASRAPHNSPLHF. The CDR3 coding sequence is TGTGCCAGCAGAGCCCCCCATAATTCACCCCTCCACTTT.

This chain joins TRBV7-3 and TRBJ2-1; 14 bases map to TRBD2. Germline values: CDR1 SGHTA, CDR2 FQGTGA. V gave up 4 bases and J gave up 5 bases; unmatched junction bases: 13. This CDR3 is built from 19 residues. The CDR3 region is CASSSSGLAGGWIHNEQFF. The DNA of the CDR3 is TGTGCCAGCAGCTCTTCCGGACTAGCGGGGGGATGGATCCACAATGAGCAGTTCTTC.